This TCR beta chain stems from a study of response to subunit inactivated influenza vaccine. TCRdb recomputed calls from the RT-PCR reads with MiXCR, one row per CDR3 protein. Among about 540,000 distinct CDR3 sequences, approximately 15% were seen once, and the ten largest hold approximately 12%. V was shortened by 3 bases and J by 2 bases, with 6 bases between the two germline ends. CDR1 and CDR2 (germline): SGHDT, YYEEEE. This CDR3 contains 12 residues. This clonotype has just a few counts. Its antigen is currently unknown. Study results and caveats: Authors suggested each seasonal influenza vaccination recruits few new T cells.

This chain uses TRBV5-6 with TRBJ2-7, with D uncertain. Source: PBMCs from blood, taken roughly 12 days after vaccination. This receptor was identified in a man in his forties or fifties who received an inactivated influenza vaccine. CDR3 sequence reads: CASSSYTYEQYF. The CDR3, as DNA: TGTGCCAGCAGCTCTTACACCTACGAGCAGTACTTC.